This is a list of T cell receptor beta chains from one sample in a study of T-cell memory formation after mild COVID-19. Each CDR3 protein gets one entry after TCRdb re-called the 5' RACE reads with MiXCR. This table holds almost 550,000 distinct CDR3 sequences, roughly 21% found once. The sample taken for sequencing was PBMCs or a T cell subset sorted from them (not recorded which). These TCRs come from an adult woman who had mild COVID-19 (a few samples of this study predate the infection). Cell type and time point are not known. Both conserved end residues are part of each CDR3. Fields, in order: clone size, V gene, D gene, J gene, CDR3 DNA, CDR3 protein. A D gene is named only where the DNA matches it firmly. Not every row has a clone size; where given, it reads once, few, many or a size class.

clone_size: -
v_call: TRBV10-3
d_call: -
j_call: TRBJ1-1
cdr3_nt: TGTGCCATCAGTGAGTCTGCGGCAGGGACGAACACTGAAGCTTTCTTT
cdr3_aa: CAISESAAGTNTEAFF

clone_size: -
v_call: TRBV11-2
d_call: -
j_call: TRBJ1-2
cdr3_nt: TGTGCCAGCAGACTTGAGGGCAGTCGGTATGGCTACACCTTC
cdr3_aa: CASRLEGSRYGYTF

clone_size: -
v_call: TRBV5-1
d_call: -
j_call: TRBJ2-1
cdr3_nt: TGCGCCAGCAGCTCTGCCAGGGATTGGAATGAGCAGTTCTTC
cdr3_aa: CASSSARDWNEQFF

clone_size: -
v_call: TRBV30
d_call: TRBD1
j_call: TRBJ1-1
cdr3_nt: TGTGCCTGGAGTGTAGGGACAGGGGTCCTTGAATCTTTCTTT
cdr3_aa: CAWSVGTGVLESFF

clone_size: few
v_call: TRBV27
d_call: -
j_call: TRBJ2-7
cdr3_nt: TGTGCCAGCAGTTTATTGTATGGCGAGCAGTACTTC
cdr3_aa: CASSLLYGEQYF

clone_size: few
v_call: TRBV20-1
d_call: -
j_call: TRBJ2-5
cdr3_nt: TGCAGTGCTAGCCTGCTAGAGGGAGGGACCCAGTACTTC
cdr3_aa: CSASLLEGGTQYF

clone_size: -
v_call: TRBV4-3
d_call: -
j_call: TRBJ1-2
cdr3_nt: TGCGCCAGCAGCCAAGATGGGGCAGGGAACTATGGCTACACCTTC
cdr3_aa: CASSQDGAGNYGYTF

clone_size: few
v_call: TRBV7-6
d_call: -
j_call: TRBJ2-7
cdr3_nt: TGTGCCAGCAGCTTAGGGCAGTTGAGCTCCTACGAGCAGTACTTC
cdr3_aa: CASSLGQLSSYEQYF

clone_size: few
v_call: TRBV5-1
d_call: TRBD1
j_call: TRBJ1-2
cdr3_nt: TGCGCCAGCAGCTCCCGAGGAGGGACAGGGCTTTATTATGGCTACACCTTC
cdr3_aa: CASSSRGGTGLYYGYTF

clone_size: once
v_call: TRBV5-1
d_call: TRBD2
j_call: TRBJ2-3
cdr3_nt: TGCGCCAGCAGCCCAGGGACTAGCTCACCGAGCACAGATACGCAGTATTTT
cdr3_aa: CASSPGTSSPSTDTQYF

clone_size: -
v_call: TRBV11-2
d_call: -
j_call: TRBJ2-7
cdr3_nt: TGTGCCAGCAGCTTAGTAACCAGCTCCTACGAGCAGTACTTC
cdr3_aa: CASSLVTSSYEQYF

clone_size: few
v_call: TRBV6-1
d_call: -
j_call: TRBJ2-5
cdr3_nt: TGTGCCAGCAGGAAGGTCTCTAGGGAGACCCAGTACTTC
cdr3_aa: CASRKVSRETQYF

clone_size: -
v_call: TRBV30
d_call: -
j_call: TRBJ2-1
cdr3_nt: TGTGCCTGGAGGGCTCAGGGGAATGAGCAGTTCTTC
cdr3_aa: CAWRAQGNEQFF

clone_size: -
v_call: TRBV7-6
d_call: TRBD2
j_call: TRBJ2-1
cdr3_nt: TGTGCCAGCAGCTTAAGGGCGGGGGGCCTCAATGAGCAGTTCTTC
cdr3_aa: CASSLRAGGLNEQFF

clone_size: -
v_call: TRBV5-1
d_call: TRBD1
j_call: TRBJ2-4
cdr3_nt: TGCGCCAGCAGCTGGGCCGACAGGGAGAACATTCAGTACTTC
cdr3_aa: CASSWADRENIQYF

clone_size: few
v_call: TRBV7-8
d_call: -
j_call: TRBJ2-6
cdr3_nt: TGTGCCAGCAGCTTAGCAGGGGCCTCTGGGGCCAACGTCCTGACTTTC
cdr3_aa: CASSLAGASGANVLTF

clone_size: -
v_call: TRBV6-5
d_call: TRBD2
j_call: TRBJ2-1
cdr3_nt: TGTGCCAGCAGTTACTCGTCCGAGGGAGGGTTCAATGAGCAGTTCTTC
cdr3_aa: CASSYSSEGGFNEQFF

clone_size: -
v_call: TRBV10-3
d_call: TRBD2
j_call: TRBJ2-3
cdr3_nt: TGTGCCATCAGTGACCCTGGACTAGCGGGGGCCTCCATCACAGATACGCAGTATTTT
cdr3_aa: CAISDPGLAGASITDTQYF

clone_size: once
v_call: TRBV27
d_call: -
j_call: TRBJ1-1
cdr3_nt: TGTGCCAGCAGTTTCACGAGGGGGTACACTGAAGCTTTCTTT
cdr3_aa: CASSFTRGYTEAFF

clone_size: many
v_call: TRBV5-1
d_call: -
j_call: TRBJ2-5
cdr3_nt: TGTGCCAGCAGCTCTAGGGGGGAGACCCAGTACTTC
cdr3_aa: CASSSRGETQYF

clone_size: -
v_call: TRBV5-7
d_call: -
j_call: TRBJ2-5
cdr3_nt: TGTGCCAGCAGCTTGTCTGAGGGCACCCAAGAGACCCAGTACTTC
cdr3_aa: CASSLSEGTQETQYF

clone_size: many
v_call: TRBV7-9
d_call: -
j_call: TRBJ1-2
cdr3_nt: TGCGCCAGCAGCTTGGAGCGGGCTGGCTACACCTTC
cdr3_aa: CASSLERAGYTF

clone_size: -
v_call: TRBV6-1
d_call: TRBD2
j_call: TRBJ2-7
cdr3_nt: TGTGCCAGCAGTGCGGGACTAGCGGGAACCTACGAGCAGTACTTC
cdr3_aa: CASSAGLAGTYEQYF

clone_size: few
v_call: TRBV29-1
d_call: -
j_call: TRBJ2-1
cdr3_nt: TGCAGCGTTGTCAGGGACGGACCCATTTCCAATGAGCAGTTCTTC
cdr3_aa: CSVVRDGPISNEQFF

clone_size: few
v_call: TRBV20-1
d_call: -
j_call: TRBJ1-5
cdr3_nt: TGCAGTGCTAGAGATCGAGGTTCAAGCAATCAGCCCCAGCATTTT
cdr3_aa: CSARDRGSSNQPQHF

clone_size: -
v_call: TRBV20-1
d_call: -
j_call: TRBJ1-1
cdr3_nt: TGCAGTGCCCCAAGGTCAGGGTTCGGCACTGAAGCTTTCTTT
cdr3_aa: CSAPRSGFGTEAFF

clone_size: few
v_call: TRBV20-1
d_call: -
j_call: TRBJ2-2
cdr3_nt: TGCAGTGCTATGTCCGGCGCGAACACCGGGGAGCTGTTTTTT
cdr3_aa: CSAMSGANTGELFF

clone_size: -
v_call: TRBV5-1
d_call: -
j_call: TRBJ2-7
cdr3_nt: TGCGCCAGCAGCTTGTCGCGAACAGCCTACGAGCAGTACTTC
cdr3_aa: CASSLSRTAYEQYF

clone_size: many
v_call: TRBV7-2
d_call: -
j_call: TRBJ2-1
cdr3_nt: TGTGCCAGCAGCCCCCAAGTATCTGGGCAGTTCTTC
cdr3_aa: CASSPQVSGQFF

clone_size: -
v_call: TRBV9
d_call: -
j_call: TRBJ1-1
cdr3_nt: TGTGCCAGCAGCGTAGCCGGGGAGGGCACTGAAGCTTTCTTT
cdr3_aa: CASSVAGEGTEAFF

clone_size: few
v_call: TRBV12-3/TRBV12-4
d_call: -
j_call: TRBJ2-1
cdr3_nt: TGTGCCAGCAGTCCCCTGGGCGGCAGGCGCACTGATGAGCAGTTCTTC
cdr3_aa: CASSPLGGRRTDEQFF

clone_size: once
v_call: TRBV7-9
d_call: -
j_call: TRBJ1-5
cdr3_nt: TGTGCCAGCAGCTTCACGGAAGATAGCAATCAGCCCCAGCATTTT
cdr3_aa: CASSFTEDSNQPQHF

clone_size: -
v_call: TRBV6-1
d_call: -
j_call: TRBJ1-2
cdr3_nt: TGTGCCAGCAGTGAAGCGCGGGCCAACTATGGCTACACCTTC
cdr3_aa: CASSEARANYGYTF

clone_size: -
v_call: TRBV5-1
d_call: -
j_call: TRBJ2-3
cdr3_nt: TGCGCCAGCAGCTTGGCTATCACAGATACGCAGTATTTT
cdr3_aa: CASSLAITDTQYF

clone_size: -
v_call: TRBV4-3
d_call: -
j_call: TRBJ1-2
cdr3_nt: TGCGCCAGCAGCCAAGATCTTGGGGTGGCTAATGGCTACACCTTC
cdr3_aa: CASSQDLGVANGYTF

clone_size: -
v_call: TRBV5-1
d_call: TRBD1
j_call: TRBJ2-4
cdr3_nt: TGCGCCAGCAGCCGTGGGGACAGGGTGGAAAACATTCAGTACTTC
cdr3_aa: CASSRGDRVENIQYF

clone_size: few
v_call: TRBV6-5
d_call: -
j_call: TRBJ2-3
cdr3_nt: TGTGCCAGCAGTTACACGGGGGGCTCGAATACGCAGTATTTT
cdr3_aa: CASSYTGGSNTQYF

clone_size: -
v_call: TRBV18
d_call: -
j_call: TRBJ1-3
cdr3_nt: TGTGCCAGCTCAGGCGGGACACAGGGAAACACCATATATTTT
cdr3_aa: CASSGGTQGNTIYF

clone_size: few
v_call: TRBV6-1
d_call: -
j_call: TRBJ1-1
cdr3_nt: TGTGCCAGCAGTGAAGGCTTCGACAATGCCGGAGACACTGAAGCTTTCTTT
cdr3_aa: CASSEGFDNAGDTEAFF

clone_size: few
v_call: TRBV20-1
d_call: -
j_call: TRBJ1-1
cdr3_nt: TGCAGCAAACCGAGCATCATGAACACTGAAGCTTTCTTT
cdr3_aa: CSKPSIMNTEAFF

clone_size: few
v_call: TRBV7-2
d_call: TRBD2
j_call: TRBJ2-3
cdr3_nt: TGTGCCAGCAGCTTCGGGGGGGGCTTCACCACAGATACGCAGTATTTT
cdr3_aa: CASSFGGGFTTDTQYF

clone_size: -
v_call: TRBV12-3/TRBV12-4
d_call: -
j_call: TRBJ2-3
cdr3_nt: TGTGCCAGCAGTTTAGGGACAACTAGCACAGATACGCAGTATTTT
cdr3_aa: CASSLGTTSTDTQYF

clone_size: -
v_call: TRBV3-1
d_call: -
j_call: TRBJ2-1
cdr3_nt: TGTGCCAGCAGCCAAAACCGGCGCCAGGGACGGGTCTTC
cdr3_aa: CASSQNRRQGRVF

clone_size: -
v_call: TRBV6-6
d_call: TRBD1
j_call: TRBJ2-7
cdr3_nt: TGTGCCAGCAGTTACCAACCGGGACAGGGGGCTCGTTCCTACGAGCAGTACTTC
cdr3_aa: CASSYQPGQGARSYEQYF

clone_size: few
v_call: TRBV29-1
d_call: -
j_call: TRBJ2-5
cdr3_nt: TGCAGCGTTGAAAGGGTCCAAGAGACCCAGTACTTC
cdr3_aa: CSVERVQETQYF

clone_size: -
v_call: TRBV12-3/TRBV12-4
d_call: -
j_call: TRBJ1-1
cdr3_nt: TGTGCCAGCAGGCCCCAAGGTCAGGGGTTGGCCCAAGCTTTCTTT
cdr3_aa: CASRPQGQGLAQAFF

clone_size: many
v_call: TRBV18
d_call: TRBD1
j_call: TRBJ1-6
cdr3_nt: TGTGCCAGCTCACCACGGACAGGGACGAACCTTCTGGGTTCACCCCTCCACTTT
cdr3_aa: CASSPRTGTNLLGSPLHF

clone_size: many
v_call: TRBV12-3/TRBV12-4
d_call: TRBD2
j_call: TRBJ2-5
cdr3_nt: TGTGCCAGCAGTTTTTCTCTAGCGGGAGTCGGAGAGACCCAGTACTTC
cdr3_aa: CASSFSLAGVGETQYF

clone_size: -
v_call: TRBV11-3
d_call: TRBD2
j_call: TRBJ2-3
cdr3_nt: TGTGCCAGCAGCTTGGCAGAGGGACTAGCGGGATCAGATACGCAGTATTTT
cdr3_aa: CASSLAEGLAGSDTQYF

clone_size: -
v_call: TRBV29-1
d_call: TRBD1
j_call: TRBJ1-5
cdr3_nt: TGCAGCGTTACGGACAGGGGGAAGAATCAGCCCCAGCATTTT
cdr3_aa: CSVTDRGKNQPQHF

clone_size: -
v_call: TRBV30
d_call: -
j_call: TRBJ2-3
cdr3_nt: TGTGCCTGGGGGCACGTAACAGATACGCAGTATTTT
cdr3_aa: CAWGHVTDTQYF

clone_size: -
v_call: TRBV29-1
d_call: TRBD2
j_call: TRBJ2-1
cdr3_nt: TGCAGCGCCGATCTCGGGACTACCAACAATGAGCAGTTCTTC
cdr3_aa: CSADLGTTNNEQFF